This T cell receptor (beta chain) comes out of a study of blood T cells in healthy people across ages. The CDR3 loop spans 15 amino acids. CDR1 and CDR2 from the germline V gene are SGHAT and FQDESV (reference sequence). The V and J ends lost 2 bases and 7 bases, in that order; junction bases with no gene match: 11. A second roughly 7 to 11 cycle PCR used barcoded and J-beta primers. TCRdb processed the 5' RACE reads anew with MiXCR; each CDR3 protein has one entry. Found here are under 1,000,000 distinct CDR3 sequences, 46% of them singletons; the top ten hold approximately 18%. The clonotype comes from a man older than 75 in good health. The J gene is TRBJ2-7, the V gene TRBV11-1; TRBD2 agrees at 7 bases. The sample taken for sequencing was blood. CDR3 region: CASSLSGRAKNEQYF. The CDR3 DNA follows: TGTGCCAGCAGCTTAAGTGGGAGGGCCAAAAATGAGCAGTACTTC.